This record concerns one TCR beta chain sequence. This entry belongs to a study of radiation and T cells in renal cell carcinoma. TCRdb keeps only in-frame clones here, not all; method: immunoSEQ multiplex PCR. The top ten hold about 11% of the sample, which has around 180,000 clones, around 89% seen once. The time point was: blood 4 weeks post-SBRT, at nephrectomy. As for treatment: 15 Gy SBRT to primary tumor, nephrectomy 4 weeks later. Source: blood, taken from a patient whose treatment included radiotherapy and nephrectomy. The receptor was derived from a woman between 45 and 60 years old with renal cell carcinoma.

CDR3 coding DNA: TGTGCCAGCAGCCAAGAGGGGGCCAGCAATCAGCCCCAGCATTTT. Translated: CASSQEGASNQPQHF. The chain recombines TRBV4-2 with TRBJ1-5, with D tentatively TRBD1 (6 bases). V lost 0 bases and J lost 1, with 7 bases in between. Germline V gene data show CDR1 as LGHNA and CDR2 as YNFKEQ. The CDR3 totals 15 residues.